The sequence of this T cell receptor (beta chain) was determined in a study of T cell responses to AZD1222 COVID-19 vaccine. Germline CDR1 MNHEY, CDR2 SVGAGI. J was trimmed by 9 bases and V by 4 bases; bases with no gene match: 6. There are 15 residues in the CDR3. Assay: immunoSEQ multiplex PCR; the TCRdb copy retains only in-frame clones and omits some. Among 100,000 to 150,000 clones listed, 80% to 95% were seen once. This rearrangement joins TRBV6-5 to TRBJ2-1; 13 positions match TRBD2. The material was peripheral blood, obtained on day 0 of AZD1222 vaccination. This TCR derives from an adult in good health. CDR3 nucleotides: TGTGCCAGCAGTTTTGGACTAGCGGGAGTTGGTGAGCAGTTCTTC. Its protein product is CASSFGLAGVGEQFF.